This TCR beta chain stems from a study of glioma-infiltrating T cells. Study-level information: About a million peripheral T cells were targeted at about 4- to 11-fold coverage.

The iRepertoire nested amplicon-rescue multiplex PCR amplified TCR alpha and beta CDR3s from RNA. TCRdb itself ran the multiplex PCR reads through MiXCR, one entry per CDR3 protein. This table has more than 350,000 distinct CDR3 sequences, roughly two fifths appearing once. Study-wide points: Above-expected tissue-blood divergence occurred in all gliomas, most in low-grade ones.

Germline lookup yields CDR1 DFQATT and CDR2 SNEGSKA (reference sequence). V was trimmed by 3 bases and J by 0 bases, leaving 12 bases between them. CDR3 length equals 15 residues. This clonotype has just a few counts. Its target is unknown. The chain has TRBV20-1 and TRBJ1-5; possible D gene TRBD1, 5 bases. The TCR originated in a human donor with low-grade glioma or glioblastoma, undergoing nonglioma brain surgery, or in good health (not recorded which). Sequenced material: glioma tissue, nonneoplastic brain tissue, or PBMCs (not recorded which). Here the CDR3 DNA reads TGCAGTGCTAGGAGTGGCAGGGATAGCAATCAGCCCCAGCATTTT. Its translation: CSARSGRDSNQPQHF.